This note documents a single T cell receptor (beta chain) sequence. Its antigen is undetermined. The sample's time point: 2014-2015 season, pre-vaccination. Sequencing of TCRB used Survey level resolution. TCRdb's copy holds only in-frame clones and misses some; the assay was immunoSEQ multiplex PCR. Of approximately 30,000 clones in the sample, roughly 80% were seen once. This entry belongs to a study of follicular helper T cells after annual influenza vaccination. Overall study results and limits: Rare clonotypes were missed; only about 8.5-20% of cells gave TCRB.

V lost 8 bases and J 0 bases, leaving 13 bases between the germline ends. CDR1 and CDR2 (germline): MNHNS, SASEGT. The CDR3 runs 14 residues. This sequence joins TRBV6-1 and TRBJ2-5; a possible D gene is TRBD1 (6 bases). The sequencing here drew on CXCR5+ CD38- circulating T follicular helper cells from blood, taken on the day of influenza vaccination. The subset here: circulating Tfh, non-naive CD4+CXCR5+PD-1+ (ICOS+CD38+ or ICOS-CD38-). This receptor was identified in an adult who received the influenza vaccine. The CDR3 loop is CASSQRGYQETQYF. CDR3 in DNA: TGTGCCAGCTCGCAAAGGGGGTACCAAGAGACCCAGTACTTC.